A selection of T cell receptor beta chains follows, all from one sample in a study of control samples from healthy donors and cancer patients. TCRdb keeps only in-frame clones here, not all; method: immunoSEQ multiplex PCR. Of 140,000 or so clones in the sample, around 90% were seen once. The sample was blood. Every receptor here comes from a man younger than 40 in good health. The CDR3 runs from the conserved cysteine through the conserved F or W. A D gene is named only where the DNA matches it firmly. Rows give clone size only sometimes, using once, few, many, or a class for an expanded clone.

D,length,V,size,J,CDR3,DNA
.,14,TRBV5-6,.,TRBJ2-5,CASSLRGSQETQYF,TGTGCCAGCAGCCTGAGAGGCAGCCAAGAGACCCAGTACTTC
.,14,TRBV21-1,.,TRBJ2-7,CASSKLFRSYEQYF,TGTGCCAGCAGCAAACTCTTCAGGTCCTACGAGCAGTACTTC
.,14,TRBV4-3,.,TRBJ1-2,CASSQDRWDYGYTF,TGCGCCAGCAGCCAGGATAGGTGGGACTATGGCTACACCTTC
TRBD2,16,TRBV5-8,once,TRBJ2-2,CASSPGTSGYTGELFF,TGTGCCAGCAGCCCGGGGACTAGCGGTTACACCGGGGAGCTGTTTTTT
.,15,TRBV7-9,.,TRBJ2-7,CASSFDDSRNYEQYF,TGTGCCAGCAGCTTCGATGACAGTCGAAATTACGAGCAGTACTTC
TRBD2,15,TRBV9,.,TRBJ2-7,CASSVGAGGPSEQYF,TGTGCCAGCAGCGTAGGTGCGGGAGGGCCAAGCGAGCAGTACTTC
.,12,TRBV28,.,TRBJ2-2,CASSSRAGRLFF,TGTGCCAGCAGTTCTAGGGCAGGGAGGTTGTTTTTT
.,12,TRBV19,.,TRBJ1-2,CASTTGSYGYTF,TGTGCCAGTACCACAGGGAGCTATGGCTACACCTTC
.,15,TRBV7-9,once,TRBJ1-2,CASRPRLGSEGGYTF,TGTGCCAGCAGACCTCGTCTGGGGTCTGAAGGGGGCTACACCTTC
TRBD2,14,TRBV5-1,.,TRBJ2-3,CASSSTSGGDTQYF,TGCGCCAGCTCGTCGACTAGCGGGGGGGATACGCAGTATTTT
.,15,TRBV3-1/TRBV3-2,.,TRBJ1-4,CASSPDLVANEKLFF,TGTGCCAGCAGCCCCGACTTGGTAGCTAATGAAAAACTGTTTTTT
TRBD2,16,TRBV24-1,.,TRBJ2-1,CATSDPTGLAGNEQFF,TGTGCCACCAGTGATCCGACGGGACTAGCGGGTAATGAGCAGTTCTTC
.,15,TRBV10-3,.,TRBJ2-1,CAIRGGTQTHNEQFF,TGTGCCATCAGAGGGGGGACGCAAACCCACAATGAGCAGTTCTTC
.,14,TRBV3-1/TRBV3-2,.,TRBJ2-7,CASSQKVRYYEQYF,TGTGCCAGCAGCCAAAAGGTGAGATACTACGAGCAGTACTTC
.,14,TRBV29-1,once,TRBJ2-7,CSVDGQGAIKGQYF,TGCAGCGTTGACGGCCAAGGGGCCATAAAGGGGCAGTACTTC
TRBD1,17,TRBV9,.,TRBJ2-7,CASSARGGAQQGGEQYF,TGTGCCAGCAGCGCTCGAGGTGGGGCCCAACAGGGGGGTGAGCAGTACTTC
.,13,TRBV5-1,once,TRBJ1-5,CASSLLSNQPQHF,TGCGCCAGCAGCTTGCTTAGCAATCAGCCCCAGCATTTT
.,13,TRBV19,.,TRBJ1-2,CASGRGENYGYTF,TGTGCCAGTGGCAGGGGAGAGAACTATGGCTACACCTTC
.,14,TRBV5-6,.,TRBJ2-3,CASSSGLSTDTQYF,TGTGCCAGCAGCTCGGGTCTAAGCACAGATACGCAGTATTTT
.,14,TRBV2,few,TRBJ1-2,CASSVGGSDYGYTF,TGTGCCAGCAGTGTCGGGGGGTCGGACTATGGCTACACCTTC
.,15,TRBV7-3,.,TRBJ2-1,CASSLSLNGGNEQFF,TGTGCCAGCAGCTTAAGTCTGAATGGGGGCAATGAGCAGTTCTTC
TRBD2,15,TRBV5-1,.,TRBJ2-3,CASSEAGTSGYTQYF,TGCGCCAGCAGCGAAGCCGGGACTAGCGGGTATACGCAGTATTTT
TRBD1,15,TRBV24-1,.,TRBJ2-3,CATSTQGPSTDTQYF,TGTGCCACCAGTACACAGGGGCCCTCCACAGATACGCAGTATTTT
.,11,TRBV11-3,few,TRBJ2-7,CASSLDAGQYF,TGTGCCAGCAGCTTAGATGCAGGGCAGTACTTC
.,14,TRBV5-6,.,TRBJ1-1,CASSLDRMNTEAFF,TGTGCCAGCAGCTTAGACAGAATGAACACTGAAGCTTTCTTT
.,14,TRBV2,.,TRBJ2-7,CASRARQENYEQYF,TGTGCCAGCAGGGCCAGACAGGAAAACTACGAGCAGTACTTC
.,12,TRBV2,few,TRBJ2-7,CASGYTHYEQYF,TGTGCCAGCGGCTACACCCACTACGAGCAGTACTTC
.,13,TRBV6-5,once,TRBJ1-2,CASSTQGNYGYTF,TGTGCCAGCAGTACACAGGGTAACTATGGCTACACCTTC
TRBD1,17,TRBV7-2,.,TRBJ1-2,CASTPDRDRVGRSGYTF,TGTGCCAGCACCCCAGATCGAGACAGGGTTGGTAGAAGTGGCTACACCTTC
.,15,TRBV27,few,TRBJ2-7,CASSLSPLTNYEQYF,TGTGCCAGCAGTTTATCCCCTCTGACAAACTACGAGCAGTACTTC
.,14,TRBV7-9,.,TRBJ2-5,CASSSRGAAETQYF,TGTGCCAGCAGCTCTCGCGGGGCTGCAGAGACCCAGTACTTC
.,16,TRBV11-2,.,TRBJ1-1,CASSSRGLIKNTEAFF,TGTGCCAGCAGCTCAAGGGGTTTAATAAAGAACACTGAAGCTTTCTTT
.,16,TRBV6-7,.,TRBJ2-1,CASSYSSMFRNNEQFF,TGTGCCAGCAGTTACTCCTCCATGTTTCGGAACAATGAGCAGTTCTTC
.,13,TRBV5-1,.,TRBJ2-5,CASSENWGETQYF,TGCGCCAGCAGCGAGAACTGGGGGGAGACCCAGTACTTC
.,12,TRBV21-1,.,TRBJ2-1,CASSPPVYEQFF,TGTGCCAGCAGCCCGCCAGTGTATGAGCAGTTCTTC
.,15,TRBV9,.,TRBJ2-3,CASSGGPTLTDTQYF,TGTGCCAGCAGCGGGGGTCCGACCCTCACAGATACGCAGTATTTT
TRBD2,15,TRBV10-3,.,TRBJ2-3,CAISPRTSERDTQYF,TGTGCCATCAGTCCTAGGACTAGCGAGAGAGATACGCAGTATTTT
TRBD2,15,TRBV10-3,few,TRBJ2-7,CAISESLAGVGEQYF,TGTGCCATCAGTGAGTCACTAGCGGGAGTTGGCGAGCAGTACTTC
.,13,TRBV5-6,.,TRBJ2-2,CASLGSNTGELFF,TGTGCCAGCTTGGGTTCGAACACCGGGGAGCTGTTTTTT
.,13,TRBV5-4,.,TRBJ1-1,CASSFRGNTEAFF,TGTGCCAGCAGCTTCAGGGGAAACACTGAAGCTTTCTTT
.,15,TRBV18,.,TRBJ1-2,CASSPVAGELSGYTF,TGTGCCAGCTCACCGGTGGCAGGAGAGTTATCTGGCTACACCTTC
.,14,TRBV6-5,.,TRBJ2-5,CASNQGRIQETQYF,TGTGCCAGCAACCAGGGACGTATCCAAGAGACCCAGTACTTC
.,12,TRBV10-3,.,TRBJ1-2,CATWDLREGYTF,TGTGCCACCTGGGACCTAAGAGAGGGCTACACCTTC
TRBD1,14,TRBV6-5,.,TRBJ2-7,CASSYRGQAYEQYF,TGTGCCAGCAGTTACCGTGGACAGGCCTACGAGCAGTACTTC
.,12,TRBV7-9,.,TRBJ2-7,CASSFRGFEQYF,TGTGCCAGCAGCTTCAGGGGTTTCGAGCAGTACTTC
.,14,TRBV6-5,.,TRBJ2-2,CASIPGGVPGELFF,TGTGCCAGCATCCCCGGTGGGGTCCCCGGGGAGCTGTTTTTT
.,14,TRBV7-8,.,TRBJ2-7,CASSLSLDSYEQYF,TGTGCCAGCAGCCTATCCCTGGACAGCTACGAGCAGTACTTC
.,12,TRBV7-9,.,TRBJ2-3,CASSLGANTQYF,TGTGCCAGCTCTCTAGGGGCAAATACGCAGTATTTT
TRBD1,17,TRBV24-1,.,TRBJ2-4,CATSEGGQGGGKNIQYF,TGTGCCACCAGTGAAGGGGGACAGGGTGGTGGCAAAAACATTCAGTACTTC
.,15,TRBV7-2,once,TRBJ2-7,CASSSSSARVYEQYF,TGTGCCAGCAGCTCATCGAGTGCGCGAGTCTACGAGCAGTACTTC
.,15,TRBV29-1,.,TRBJ2-7,CSVGGWAGVMDEQYF,TGCAGCGTTGGTGGATGGGCAGGGGTGATGGACGAGCAGTACTTC
.,15,TRBV27,.,TRBJ2-7,CASSLSSPTSYEQYF,TGTGCCAGCAGTTTATCGTCTCCCACCTCCTACGAGCAGTACTTC
.,15,TRBV6-1,once,TRBJ1-5,CASSEAGASNQPQHF,TGTGCCAGCAGTGAAGCGGGGGCCTCCAATCAGCCCCAGCATTTT
.,13,TRBV4-3,once,TRBJ2-7,CASSQWQNYEQYF,TGCGCCAGCAGCCAGTGGCAGAACTACGAGCAGTACTTC
.,18,TRBV5-5,.,TRBJ2-2,CASSFWTATWANTGELFF,TGTGCCAGCAGCTTCTGGACAGCCACCTGGGCGAACACCGGGGAGCTGTTTTTT
.,15,TRBV4-3,once,TRBJ2-7,CASSQSQGESYEQYF,TGCGCCAGCAGCCAAAGCCAGGGTGAGTCCTACGAGCAGTACTTC
.,13,TRBV28,.,TRBJ1-2,CASTEHEPYGYTF,TGTGCCAGCACCGAGCACGAACCCTATGGCTACACCTTC
.,12,TRBV30,.,TRBJ2-3,CAWSGQFVTQYF,TGTGCCTGGAGTGGACAGTTCGTTACGCAGTATTTT
TRBD1,19,TRBV19,few,TRBJ2-6,CASSPGLDRVLSGANVLTF,TGTGCCAGTAGTCCTGGGTTGGACAGGGTTCTCTCTGGGGCCAACGTCCTGACTTTC
TRBD2,16,TRBV11-2,.,TRBJ2-5,CASSLGLAGAFETQYF,TGTGCCAGCAGCCTGGGACTAGCGGGAGCGTTTGAGACCCAGTACTTC